Here is one T cell receptor (beta chain) with its context. Antigen unknown. The donors formed part of the approximately 120-subject validation cohort, distinct from the approximately 670-subject first cohort. The assay was immunoSEQ multiplex PCR, and TCRdb's table has in-frame clones only and misses some. The sample consists of around 150,000 clones, about 80% of them appearing once. The sample belongs to a study of cytomegalovirus exposure and HLA in healthy donors. General observations from the study: The TCR clusters that emerged in the first cohort tended, a later analysis found, to co-occur in the approximately 110 validation repertoires.

The germline V and J ends were trimmed by 3 bases and 0 bases, with 11 bases remaining between them. CDR1 is ENHRY and CDR2 is SYGVKD in the germline V gene. This CDR3 spans 16 amino acids. The sample consisted of PBMCs. The TCR comes from a man aged 25 to 40 in good health and CMV-seropositive. V is TRBV10-3 and J is TRBJ2-2; D is unclear. CDR3 in amino acids: CAISDLRPPNTGELFF. The CDR3 coding sequence is TGTGCCATCAGTGACCTGAGGCCGCCGAACACCGGGGAGCTGTTTTTT.